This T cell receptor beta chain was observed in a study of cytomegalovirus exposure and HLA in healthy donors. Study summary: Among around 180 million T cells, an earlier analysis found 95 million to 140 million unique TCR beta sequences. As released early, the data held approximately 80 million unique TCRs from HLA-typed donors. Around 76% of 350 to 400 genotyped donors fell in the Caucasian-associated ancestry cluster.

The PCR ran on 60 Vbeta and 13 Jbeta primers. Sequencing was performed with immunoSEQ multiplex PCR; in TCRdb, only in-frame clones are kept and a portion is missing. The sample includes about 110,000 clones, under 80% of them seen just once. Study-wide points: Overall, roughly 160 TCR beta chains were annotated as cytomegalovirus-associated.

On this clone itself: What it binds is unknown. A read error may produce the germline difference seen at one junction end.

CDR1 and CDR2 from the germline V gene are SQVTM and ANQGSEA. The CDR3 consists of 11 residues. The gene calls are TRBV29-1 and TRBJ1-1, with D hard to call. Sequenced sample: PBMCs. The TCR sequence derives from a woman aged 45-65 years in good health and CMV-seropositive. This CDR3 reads CSVEAATRARF. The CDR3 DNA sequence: TGCAGCGTTGAGGCGGCTACCCGAGCCCGCTTT.